This TCR beta chain was sequenced in a study of yellow fever vaccine responses in identical twins. General observations from the study: Twins reportedly showed a vaccine T cell response that seemed partly convergent and partly personalized.

The CDR3 contains 15 residues. Trimming took 2 bases from V and 6 from J; bases not matched to a gene: 4. The germline CDR1 and CDR2 sequences are SGHDN and FVKESK. A single record per CDR3 protein comes from TCRdb applying MiXCR to the RT-PCR reads. The sample yields roughly 6,900 distinct CDR3 sequences, 86% seen once. A remark on this clonotype: What it binds is not known.

Sequencing used T cells from blood (PBMCs), unsorted or a sorted subset (not recorded which), obtained before or after yellow fever vaccination (not recorded which). The source is a young woman who received the yellow fever vaccine. The V and J genes are TRBV14 and TRBJ1-3; 10 bases are shared with TRBD1. The CDR3 coding sequence is TGTGCCAGCAGCCAAACCGGGACAGGGGAAAACACCATATATTTT. Translating it yields CASSQTGTGENTIYF.